This T cell receptor beta chain was sequenced in a study of vaccination and CD4 T cells after COVID-19. With the Oncomine TCR Beta short-read assay, DNA from cultured CD4+ T cells was sequenced. Each CDR3 protein is one row after TCRdb ran MiXCR on the PCR reads. The sample has roughly 8,700 distinct CDR3 sequences; roughly 24% are singletons. Treatment noted: roughly nine-day PBMC culture with coronavirus spike peptide pools or control peptides (ViraFEST assay). On this clonotype: Its matching antigen is unknown.

The sample was cultured CD4+ T cells from blood. This TCR was recovered from a human donor with COVID-19.

The chain's CDR3 is CASRMGLAVDTQYF. CDR3 in DNA: TGTGCCAGCAGGATGGGACTAGCAGTAGATACGCAGTATTTT. This chain connects TRBV12-3 or TRBV12-4 to TRBJ2-3, with 9 positions matching TRBD2. V was pared by 6 bases and J by 5 bases, with 6 bases of the junction left unmatched. This CDR3 has 14 amino acids.